A selection of T cell receptor beta chains follows, all from one sample in a study of CD8 T cells in ankylosing spondylitis. TCRdb used MiXCR to reprocess the 5' RACE reads, holding one entry per CDR3 protein. The repertoire includes some 100,000 distinct CDR3 sequences, about 8% of them detected once, and 9.9% sits in the top ten. The sequenced sample was blood, either unsorted or a sorted T cell fraction (not recorded which). The receptor set was obtained from a male donor with ankylosing spondylitis or in good health (not recorded which). Both conserved end residues are part of each CDR3. D genes are given only for firm matches. Clone size is stated in some rows and not others, as once, few, many or a class when expanded.

j_call d_call v_call clone_size cdr3_aa cdr3_nt
TRBJ1-1 . TRBV18 many CASSPPSGAEAFF TGTGCCAGCTCACCACCTTCGGGGGCTGAAGCTTTCTTT
TRBJ2-1 TRBD2 TRBV6-2/TRBV6-3 few CASSSSGTSARSYNEQFF TGTGCCAGCAGTTCCTCGGGGACTAGCGCAAGATCGTACAATGAGCAGTTCTTC
TRBJ2-5 TRBD2 TRBV6-1 many CASSEGTSLETQYF TGTGCCAGCAGTGAAGGGACTAGCTTGGAGACCCAGTACTTC
TRBJ2-3 TRBD2 TRBV4-2 few CASSQDSGTRELGADTQYF TGTGCCAGCAGCCAAGATTCCGGGACTAGAGAGTTAGGGGCAGATACGCAGTATTTT
TRBJ2-7 TRBD1 TRBV6-2/TRBV6-3 many CASSLLRDRRYEQYF TGTGCCAGCAGCCTTCTCCGGGACAGGCGATACGAGCAGTACTTC
TRBJ2-1 TRBD1 TRBV3-1 many CASSQRRGQGSYNEQFF TGTGCCAGCAGCCAAAGAAGGGGACAGGGCTCCTACAATGAGCAGTTCTTC
TRBJ1-5 . TRBV20-1 many CSARKGNSNQPQHF TGCAGTGCTAGAAAAGGGAATAGCAATCAGCCCCAGCATTTT
TRBJ2-1 . TRBV11-3 many CASSLHRANNEQFF TGTGCCAGCAGCTTACACAGGGCCAACAATGAGCAGTTCTTC
TRBJ2-2 . TRBV20-1 many CSAGYLATGELFF TGCAGTGCAGGGTATCTAGCGACCGGGGAGCTGTTTTTT
TRBJ2-2 TRBD2 TRBV12-3/TRBV12-4 many CASTLTSGRPGELFF TGTGCCAGCACCCTGACTAGCGGACGCCCCGGGGAGCTGTTTTTT
TRBJ2-1 . TRBV30 many CAWSWDKGDEQFF TGTGCCTGGAGTTGGGACAAGGGAGATGAGCAGTTCTTC
TRBJ1-5 TRBD1 TRBV10-2 . CATRQGYSNQPQHF TGCGCCACAAGACAGGGCTATAGCAATCAGCCCCAGCATTTT
TRBJ2-3 . TRBV7-2 many CASSLEQTDTQYF TGTGCCAGCAGCTTAGAACAAACAGATACGCAGTATTTT
TRBJ2-3 TRBD2 TRBV7-2 many CASSVDSGLDTQYF TGTGCCAGCAGCGTAGATAGCGGGCTAGATACGCAGTATTTT
TRBJ2-2 TRBD2 TRBV11-3 few CASSPGTSGRELFF TGTGCCAGCAGCCCAGGGACTAGCGGGAGGGAGCTGTTTTTT
TRBJ2-3 . TRBV4-2 few CASSQHYTTSTDTQYF TGTGCCAGCAGCCAACACTACACTACTAGCACAGATACGCAGTATTTT
TRBJ1-5 . TRBV7-8 many CASSSEGQTSNQPQHF TGTGCCAGCAGCTCAGAGGGACAAACTAGCAATCAGCCCCAGCATTTT
TRBJ2-3 . TRBV29-1 many CSVRVATSTDTQYF TGCAGCGTTCGGGTAGCGACTAGCACAGATACGCAGTATTTT
TRBJ2-3 . TRBV4-3 many CASSQDGQFTDTQYF TGCGCCAGCAGCCAAGATGGACAGTTCACAGATACGCAGTATTTT
TRBJ2-2 TRBD1 TRBV2 many CASSGTGETGELFF TGTGCCAGCAGTGGGACAGGGGAAACCGGGGAGCTGTTTTTT
TRBJ2-7 . TRBV6-2/TRBV6-3 many CASSYSWSEQYF TGTGCCAGCAGTTACTCATGGAGCGAGCAGTACTTC
TRBJ2-7 TRBD2 TRBV11-1 many CASSLGRPGPVTSGSHEQYF TGTGCCAGCAGCTTAGGGAGACCGGGACCGGTGACTAGCGGGAGCCACGAGCAGTACTTC
TRBJ2-1 . TRBV5-1 many CASSPRVREQFF TGCGCCAGCAGCCCTAGGGTCCGTGAGCAGTTCTTC
TRBJ1-2 . TRBV7-9 few CASSYGTERGYTF TGTGCCAGCAGCTACGGGACCGAACGGGGCTACACCTTC
TRBJ2-7 TRBD2 TRBV7-2 few CASTAGGYEQYF TGTGCCAGCACAGCGGGAGGTTACGAGCAGTACTTC
TRBJ2-5 TRBD1 TRBV13 . CASSTGTEETQYF TGTGCCAGCAGCACCGGGACAGAGGAGACCCAGTACTTC
TRBJ2-1 TRBD2 TRBV7-2 . CASSLGGLAGGHEQFF TGTGCCAGCAGCTTAGGAGGACTAGCGGGGGGTCATGAGCAGTTCTTC
TRBJ1-2 . TRBV6-1 few CASRPDSFYGYTF TGTGCCAGCAGACCCGACAGCTTCTATGGCTACACCTTC
TRBJ2-1 . TRBV12-3/TRBV12-4 many CASSFIYNEQFF TGTGCCAGCAGTTTCATCTACAATGAGCAGTTCTTC
TRBJ2-7 . TRBV7-2 many CASSFFRDEQYF TGTGCCAGCAGTTTCTTCCGGGACGAGCAGTACTTC
TRBJ2-7 . TRBV29-1 few CSVVPTVSYEQYF TGCAGCGTTGTTCCTACCGTGTCCTACGAGCAGTACTTC
TRBJ2-5 . TRBV12-3/TRBV12-4 many CASRPLGRETQYF TGTGCCAGCAGACCACTTGGGAGAGAGACCCAGTACTTC
TRBJ2-3 . TRBV9 . CASSPIRAGADTQYF TGTGCCAGCAGCCCCATCAGGGCCGGGGCAGATACGCAGTATTTT
TRBJ1-6 TRBD1 TRBV5-1 many CASSHGTGRNSPLHF TGCGCCAGCAGCCACGGGACAGGGCGAAATTCACCCCTCCACTTT
TRBJ2-5 TRBD1 TRBV5-1 many CASSTRQGQSTKTQYF TGCGCCAGCAGCACCAGACAGGGGCAATCTACCAAGACCCAGTACTTC
TRBJ1-5 . TRBV20-1 many CSASSQLNQPQHF TGCAGTGCTAGTAGCCAACTCAATCAGCCCCAGCATTTT
TRBJ1-1 . TRBV29-1 few CSVGQVGTEAFF TGCAGCGTTGGGCAGGTAGGGACTGAAGCTTTCTTT
TRBJ1-4 . TRBV5-1 many CASSWDSGRSSEKLFF TGCGCCAGCAGCTGGGACTCGGGGAGATCGAGTGAAAAACTGTTTTTT
TRBJ1-1 . TRBV7-2 . CASSFTTLWTEAFF TGTGCCAGCAGCTTTACCACCCTTTGGACTGAAGCTTTCTTT
TRBJ1-1 TRBD1 TRBV20-1 . CSARAMWGRGRTEAFF TGCAGTGCTAGAGCAATGTGGGGCAGGGGGCGGACTGAAGCTTTCTTT
TRBJ2-3 . TRBV14 few CASSQDRADTQYF TGTGCCAGCAGCCAAGATCGCGCAGATACGCAGTATTTT
TRBJ2-1 . TRBV20-1 many CSARTASTSYNEQFF TGCAGTGCTAGGACAGCCAGTACCTCCTACAATGAGCAGTTCTTC
TRBJ2-1 TRBD2 TRBV5-1 many CASSGLAGASNEQFF TGCGCCAGCAGCGGACTAGCGGGAGCGAGTAATGAGCAGTTCTTC
TRBJ2-3 . TRBV7-8 many CASSFEAPTDTQYF TGTGCCAGCAGCTTTGAAGCGCCCACAGATACGCAGTATTTT
TRBJ1-2 . TRBV21-1 many CASSRASLRGYTF TGTGCCAGCAGCAGGGCGAGCTTACGGGGCTACACCTTC
TRBJ2-7 . TRBV14 many CASSQNIQGYKQYF TGTGCCAGCAGCCAAAATATCCAGGGGTATAAGCAGTACTTC
TRBJ2-7 . TRBV7-9 many CASSLQGNEQYF TGTGCCAGCAGCTTACAGGGGAACGAGCAGTACTTC
TRBJ2-7 . TRBV7-9 many CASSLGAGDYEQYF TGTGCCAGCAGCTTAGGGGCAGGGGACTACGAGCAGTACTTC
TRBJ2-3 . TRBV27 many CASSLSLGGDDTQYF TGTGCCAGCAGTTTAAGTCTGGGGGGCGACGATACGCAGTATTTT
TRBJ1-1 . TRBV7-2 many CASSLMGQNTEAFF TGTGCCAGCAGCTTAATGGGACAGAACACTGAAGCTTTCTTT
TRBJ1-1 . TRBV30 . CAWSYQRDTEAFF TGTGCCTGGAGTTACCAACGGGACACTGAAGCTTTCTTT
TRBJ2-5 TRBD1 TRBV20-1 many CSAPGQGQETQYF TGCAGTGCCCCCGGACAGGGGCAAGAGACCCAGTACTTC
TRBJ1-2 . TRBV12-3/TRBV12-4 many CASSAGDGPNYGYTF TGTGCCAGCAGTGCCGGGGACGGACCTAACTATGGCTACACCTTC